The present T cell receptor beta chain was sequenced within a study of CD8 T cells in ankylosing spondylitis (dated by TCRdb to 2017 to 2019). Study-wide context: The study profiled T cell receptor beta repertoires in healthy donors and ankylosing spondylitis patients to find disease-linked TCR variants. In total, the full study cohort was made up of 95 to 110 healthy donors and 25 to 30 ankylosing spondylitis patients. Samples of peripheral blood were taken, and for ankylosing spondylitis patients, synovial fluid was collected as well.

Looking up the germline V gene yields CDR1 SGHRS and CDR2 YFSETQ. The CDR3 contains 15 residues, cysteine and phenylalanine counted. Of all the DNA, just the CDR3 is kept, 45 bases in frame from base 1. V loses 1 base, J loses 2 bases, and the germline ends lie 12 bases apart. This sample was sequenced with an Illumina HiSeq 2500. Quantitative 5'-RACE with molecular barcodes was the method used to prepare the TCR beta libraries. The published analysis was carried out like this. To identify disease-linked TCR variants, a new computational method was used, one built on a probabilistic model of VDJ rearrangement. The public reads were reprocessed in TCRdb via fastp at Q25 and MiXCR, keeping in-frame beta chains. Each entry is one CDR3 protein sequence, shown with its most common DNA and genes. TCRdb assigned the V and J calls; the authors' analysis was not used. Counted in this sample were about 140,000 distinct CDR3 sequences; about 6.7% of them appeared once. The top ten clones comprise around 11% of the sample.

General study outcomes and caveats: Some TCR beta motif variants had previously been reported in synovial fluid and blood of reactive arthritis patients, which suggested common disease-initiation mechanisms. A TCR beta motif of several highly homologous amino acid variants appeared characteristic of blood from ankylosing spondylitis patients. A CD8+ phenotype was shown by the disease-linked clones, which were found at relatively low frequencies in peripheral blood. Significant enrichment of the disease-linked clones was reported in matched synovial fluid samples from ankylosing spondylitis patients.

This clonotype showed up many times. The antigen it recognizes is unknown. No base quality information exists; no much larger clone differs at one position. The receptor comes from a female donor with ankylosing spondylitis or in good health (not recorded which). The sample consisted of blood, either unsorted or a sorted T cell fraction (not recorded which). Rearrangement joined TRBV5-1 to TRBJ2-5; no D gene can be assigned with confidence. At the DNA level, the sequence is TGCGCCAGCAGCTTGAGGTTAGGGAAACAAGAGACCCAGTACTTC. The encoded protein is CASSLRLGKQETQYF.